The following is a T cell receptor beta chain sequence with its context. The antigen remains unidentified. The sample originates from a study of monozygotic twins with inflammatory bowel disease. Regarding the study as a whole: IBD patients exhibited fewer clonotypes shared with other individuals than healthy twins, particularly with disease activity.

No DNA is given; TCRdb re-called the 5' RACE reads and lists each CDR3 protein once. This sample lists approximately 150,000 distinct CDR3 sequences; its ten largest clones have 2% to 3%. The sequencing sample was made of blood. This TCR derives from a human donor with ulcerative colitis or Crohn's disease, or a healthy co-twin of an affected twin (not recorded which).

CDR3 sequence reads: CASSEATSGETQYF. The rearrangement links TRBV2 to TRBJ2-5; TCRdb returns TRBD2, unconfirmable since there is no DNA. Germline V CDR1 and CDR2: SNHLY, FYNNEI. The CDR3 has 14 residues. The variable domain in full, with the rest retrieved from reference TRBV2 and TRBJ2-5, is EPEVTQTPSHQVTQMGQEVILRCVPISNHLYFYWYRQILGQKVEFLVSFYNNEISEKSEIFDDQFSVERPDGSNFTLKIRSTKLEDSAMYFCASSEATSGETQYFGPGTRLLVL.